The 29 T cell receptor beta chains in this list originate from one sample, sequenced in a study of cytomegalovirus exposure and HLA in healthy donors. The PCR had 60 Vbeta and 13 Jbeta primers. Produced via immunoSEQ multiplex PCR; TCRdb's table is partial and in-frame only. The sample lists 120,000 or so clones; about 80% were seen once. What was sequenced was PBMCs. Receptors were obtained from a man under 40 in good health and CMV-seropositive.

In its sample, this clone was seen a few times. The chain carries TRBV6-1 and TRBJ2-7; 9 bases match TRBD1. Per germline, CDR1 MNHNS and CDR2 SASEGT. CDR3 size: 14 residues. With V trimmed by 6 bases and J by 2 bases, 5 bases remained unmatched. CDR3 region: CASSHRGPTYEQYF. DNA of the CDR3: TGTGCCAGCAGCCACAGGGGGCCCACCTACGAGCAGTACTTC.

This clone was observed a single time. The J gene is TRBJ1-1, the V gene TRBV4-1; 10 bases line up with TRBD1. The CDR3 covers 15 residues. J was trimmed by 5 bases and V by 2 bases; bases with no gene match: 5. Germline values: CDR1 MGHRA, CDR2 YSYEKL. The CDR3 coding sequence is TGCGCCAGCAGCCAATTGACAGGGGGCGTTACTGAAGCTTTCTTT. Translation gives CASSQLTGGVTEAFF.

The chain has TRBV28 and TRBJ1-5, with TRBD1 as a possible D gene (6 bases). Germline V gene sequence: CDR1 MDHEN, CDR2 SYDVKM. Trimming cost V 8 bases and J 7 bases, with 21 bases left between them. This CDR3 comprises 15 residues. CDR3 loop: CASGSEQGRVQPQHF. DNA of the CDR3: TGTGCCAGCGGCAGTGAACAGGGTCGGGTCCAGCCCCAGCATTTT.

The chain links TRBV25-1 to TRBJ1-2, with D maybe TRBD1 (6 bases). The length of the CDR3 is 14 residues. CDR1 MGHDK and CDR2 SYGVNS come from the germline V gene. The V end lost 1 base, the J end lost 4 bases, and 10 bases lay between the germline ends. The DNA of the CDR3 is TGTGCCAGCAGTGAATTGGACAGAAGCTATGGCTACACCTTC. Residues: CASSELDRSYGYTF.

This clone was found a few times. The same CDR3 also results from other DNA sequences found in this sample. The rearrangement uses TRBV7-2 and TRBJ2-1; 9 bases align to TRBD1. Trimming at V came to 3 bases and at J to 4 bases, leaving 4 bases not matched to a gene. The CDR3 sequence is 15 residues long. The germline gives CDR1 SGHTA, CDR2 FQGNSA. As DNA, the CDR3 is TGTGCCAGCAGCTTGGGACAGGGTGGGTACAATGAGCAGTTCTTC. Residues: CASSLGQGGYNEQFF.

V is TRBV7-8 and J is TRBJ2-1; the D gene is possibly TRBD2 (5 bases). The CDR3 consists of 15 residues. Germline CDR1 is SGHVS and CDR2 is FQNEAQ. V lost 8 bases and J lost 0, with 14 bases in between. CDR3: CASDEWESSYNEQFF. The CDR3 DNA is TGTGCCAGCGATGAGTGGGAGAGCTCCTACAATGAGCAGTTCTTC.

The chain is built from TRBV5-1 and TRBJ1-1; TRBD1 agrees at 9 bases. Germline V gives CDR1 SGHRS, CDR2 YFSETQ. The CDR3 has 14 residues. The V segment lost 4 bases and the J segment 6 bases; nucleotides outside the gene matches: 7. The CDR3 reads CASSRDRASPEAFF. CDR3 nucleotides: TGCGCCAGCAGCCGGGACAGGGCTTCGCCTGAAGCTTTCTTT.

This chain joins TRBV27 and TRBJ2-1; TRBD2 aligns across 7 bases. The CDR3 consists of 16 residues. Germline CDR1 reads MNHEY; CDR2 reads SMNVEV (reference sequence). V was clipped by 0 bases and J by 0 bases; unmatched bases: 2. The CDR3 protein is CASSLSAGASYNEQFF. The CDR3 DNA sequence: TGTGCCAGCAGTTTATCGGCGGGAGCCTCCTACAATGAGCAGTTCTTC.

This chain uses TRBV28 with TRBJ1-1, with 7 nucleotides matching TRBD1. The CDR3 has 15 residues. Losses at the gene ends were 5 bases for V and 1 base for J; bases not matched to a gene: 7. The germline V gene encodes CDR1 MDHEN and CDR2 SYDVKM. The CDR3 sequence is CASSKLTGPNTEAFF. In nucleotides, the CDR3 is TGTGCCAGCAGTAAATTGACAGGGCCGAACACTGAAGCTTTCTTT.

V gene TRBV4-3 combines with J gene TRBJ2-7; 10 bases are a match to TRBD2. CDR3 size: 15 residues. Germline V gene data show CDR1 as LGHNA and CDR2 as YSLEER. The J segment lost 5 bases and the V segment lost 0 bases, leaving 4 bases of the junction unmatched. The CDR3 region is CASSQEPLAGNEQYF. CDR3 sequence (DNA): TGCGCCAGCAGCCAAGAGCCACTAGCGGGAAACGAGCAGTACTTC.

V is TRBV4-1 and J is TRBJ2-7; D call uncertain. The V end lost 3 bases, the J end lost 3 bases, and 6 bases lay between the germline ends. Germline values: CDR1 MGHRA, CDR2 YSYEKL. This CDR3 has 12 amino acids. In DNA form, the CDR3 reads TGCGCCAGCAGCCATCCAAACTACGAGCAGTACTTC. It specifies CASSHPNYEQYF.

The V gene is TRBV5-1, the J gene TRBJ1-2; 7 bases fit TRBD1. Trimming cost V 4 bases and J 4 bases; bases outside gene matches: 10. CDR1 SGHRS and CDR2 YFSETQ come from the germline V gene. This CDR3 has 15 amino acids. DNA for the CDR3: TGCGCCAGCAGCCCACGGACAGGCCAACCCTATGGCTACACCTTC. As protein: CASSPRTGQPYGYTF.

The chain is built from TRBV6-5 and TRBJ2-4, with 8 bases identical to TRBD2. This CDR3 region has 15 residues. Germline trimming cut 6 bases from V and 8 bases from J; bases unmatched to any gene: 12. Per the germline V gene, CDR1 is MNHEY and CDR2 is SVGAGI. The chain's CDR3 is CASSPPGTRKHIQYF. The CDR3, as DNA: TGTGCCAGCAGCCCCCCCGGGACTAGAAAGCACATTCAGTACTTC.

CDR3 region: CSVRTGARGTQYF. CDR3 nucleotide sequence: TGCAGCGTCCGGACAGGGGCCCGTGGTACGCAGTATTTT. V and J are TRBV29-1 and TRBJ2-3; 9 nucleotides align to TRBD1. Germline CDR1 SQVTM, CDR2 ANQGSEA. The junction had 9 bases not matched to a gene; V was cut back by 6 bases and J by 8 bases. The CDR3 consists of 13 residues.

CDR3 in DNA: TGCGCCAGCAGCCAAGAACTAAGGACTAGCACAGATACGCAGTATTTT. Protein product: CASSQELRTSTDTQYF. The chain links TRBV4-3 to TRBJ2-3; tentatively, D is TRBD2 (5 bases). The germline V and J ends were trimmed by 0 bases and 0 bases, with 10 bases remaining between them. Germline CDR1 and CDR2: LGHNA and YSLEER. This CDR3 contains 16 residues.

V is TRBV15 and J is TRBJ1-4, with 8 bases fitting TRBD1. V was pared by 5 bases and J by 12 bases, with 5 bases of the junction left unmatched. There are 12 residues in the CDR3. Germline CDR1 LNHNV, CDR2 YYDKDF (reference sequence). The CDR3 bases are TGTGCCACCAGCTGGACAGGGAGGGAACTGTTTTTT. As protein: CATSWTGRELFF. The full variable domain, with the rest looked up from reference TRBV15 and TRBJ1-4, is DAMVIQNPRYQVTQFGKPVTLSCSQTLNHNVMYWYQQKSSQAPKLLFHYYDKDFNNEADTPDNFQSRRPNTSFCFLDIRSPGLGDTAMYLCATSWTGRELFFGSGTQLSVL.

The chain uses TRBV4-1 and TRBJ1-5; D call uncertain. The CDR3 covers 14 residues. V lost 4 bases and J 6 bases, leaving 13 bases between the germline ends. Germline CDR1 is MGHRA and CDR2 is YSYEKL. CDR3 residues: CASSPNARSQPQHF. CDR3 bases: TGCGCCAGCAGCCCTAACGCACGATCTCAGCCCCAGCATTTT.

This CDR3 reads CASSPGGRDMNTEAFF. CDR3 bases: TGTGCCAGCAGCCCAGGGGGGAGAGACATGAACACTGAAGCTTTCTTT. The V and J genes are TRBV27 and TRBJ1-1, with 7 bases fitting TRBD1. With 6 bases clipped from V and 0 bases from J, the junction kept 10 bases outside the gene matches. The CDR3 sequence is 16 residues long. The germline CDR1 and CDR2 sequences are MNHEY and SMNVEV (reference sequence).

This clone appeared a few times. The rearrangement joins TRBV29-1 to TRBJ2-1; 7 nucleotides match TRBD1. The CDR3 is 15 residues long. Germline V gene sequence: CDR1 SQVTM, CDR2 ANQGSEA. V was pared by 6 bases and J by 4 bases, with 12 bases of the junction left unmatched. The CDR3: CSVAPTGAGYNEQFF. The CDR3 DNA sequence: TGCAGCGTAGCACCCACAGGGGCAGGGTACAATGAGCAGTTCTTC.

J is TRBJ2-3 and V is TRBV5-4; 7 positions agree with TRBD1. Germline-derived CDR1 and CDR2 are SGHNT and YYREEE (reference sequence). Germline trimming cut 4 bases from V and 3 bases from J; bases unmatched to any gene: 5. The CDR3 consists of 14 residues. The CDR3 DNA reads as TGTGCCAGCAGCCCAGACAGGGTTACAGATACGCAGTATTTT. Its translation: CASSPDRVTDTQYF.

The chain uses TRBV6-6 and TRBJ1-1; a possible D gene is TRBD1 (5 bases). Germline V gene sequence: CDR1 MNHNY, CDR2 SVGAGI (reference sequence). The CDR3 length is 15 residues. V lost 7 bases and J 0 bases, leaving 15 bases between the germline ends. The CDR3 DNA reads TGTGCCAGCATCCCCGGGCGGGGCATGAACACTGAAGCTTTCTTT. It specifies CASIPGRGMNTEAFF.

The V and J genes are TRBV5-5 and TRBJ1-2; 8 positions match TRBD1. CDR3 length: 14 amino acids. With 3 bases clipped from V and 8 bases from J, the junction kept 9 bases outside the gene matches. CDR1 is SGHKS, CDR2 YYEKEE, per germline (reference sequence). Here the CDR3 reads CASSWTGTLAGYTF. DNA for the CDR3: TGTGCCAGCAGCTGGACAGGGACATTAGCGGGCTACACCTTC.

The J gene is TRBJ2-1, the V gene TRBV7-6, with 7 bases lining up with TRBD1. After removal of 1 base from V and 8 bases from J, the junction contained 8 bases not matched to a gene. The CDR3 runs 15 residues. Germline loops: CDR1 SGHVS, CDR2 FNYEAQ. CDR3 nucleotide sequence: TGTGCCAGCAGCTTAGAGGGGGCTAGCCGCGATGAGCAGTTCTTC. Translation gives CASSLEGASRDEQFF.

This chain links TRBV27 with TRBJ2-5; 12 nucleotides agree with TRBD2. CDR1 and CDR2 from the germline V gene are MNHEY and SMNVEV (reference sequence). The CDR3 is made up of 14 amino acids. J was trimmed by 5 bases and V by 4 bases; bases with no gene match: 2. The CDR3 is CASSWGTSGETQYF. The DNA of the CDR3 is TGTGCCAGCAGTTGGGGGACTAGCGGGGAGACCCAGTACTTC.

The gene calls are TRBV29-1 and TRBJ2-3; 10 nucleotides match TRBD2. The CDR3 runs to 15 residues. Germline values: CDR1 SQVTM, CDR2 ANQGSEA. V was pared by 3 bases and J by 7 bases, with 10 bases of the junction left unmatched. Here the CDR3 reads CSVDRLAGGGYTQYF. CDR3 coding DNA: TGCAGCGTTGATCGGTTAGCGGGAGGCGGATATACGCAGTATTTT.

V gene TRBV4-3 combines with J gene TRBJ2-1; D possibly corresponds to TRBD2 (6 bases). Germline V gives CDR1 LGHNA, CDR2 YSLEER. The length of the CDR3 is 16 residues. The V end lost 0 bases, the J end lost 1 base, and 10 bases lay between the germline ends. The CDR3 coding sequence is TGCGCCAGCAGCCAAGACTGGGAGGAGTCCTACAATGAGCAGTTCTTC. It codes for CASSQDWEESYNEQFF.

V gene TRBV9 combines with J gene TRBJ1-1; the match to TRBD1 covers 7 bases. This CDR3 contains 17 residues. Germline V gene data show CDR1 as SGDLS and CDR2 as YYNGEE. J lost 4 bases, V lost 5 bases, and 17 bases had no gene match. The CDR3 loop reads CASSAPMDRPASTEAFF. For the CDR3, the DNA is TGTGCCAGCAGTGCCCCGATGGACAGGCCGGCGAGCACTGAAGCTTTCTTT.

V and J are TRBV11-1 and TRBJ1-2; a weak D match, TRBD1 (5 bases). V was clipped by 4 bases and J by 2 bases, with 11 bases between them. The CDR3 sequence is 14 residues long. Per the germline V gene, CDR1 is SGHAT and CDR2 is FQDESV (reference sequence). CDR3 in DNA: TGTGCCAGCAGCTCGACAGACAGCAACTATGGCTACACCTTC. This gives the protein CASSSTDSNYGYTF.

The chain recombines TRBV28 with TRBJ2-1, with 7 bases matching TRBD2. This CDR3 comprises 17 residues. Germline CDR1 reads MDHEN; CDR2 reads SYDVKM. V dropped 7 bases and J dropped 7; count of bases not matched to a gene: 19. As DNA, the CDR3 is TGTGCCAGCATCTCTCAGGGTTGGGGGAGGGGTGAAAATGAGCAGTTCTTC. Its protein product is CASISQGWGRGENEQFF.